A single sample is the source of the 24 T cell receptor beta chains below, sequenced in a study of cytomegalovirus exposure and HLA in healthy donors. The PCR made use of 60 Vbeta and 13 Jbeta primers. Method: immunoSEQ multiplex PCR; TCRdb's copy keeps in-frame clones and lacks some. The sample yields over 150,000 clones, 77% seen once. The sequencing sample was made of PBMCs. Every receptor here comes from a woman aged 40 to 50 in good health and CMV-seropositive.

The J gene is TRBJ1-2, the V gene TRBV7-9; D possibly corresponds to TRBD1 (6 bases). Looked up from germline, CDR1 is SEHNR and CDR2 is FQNEAQ (reference sequence). The CDR3 spans 13 residues. The ends were cut back, 5 bases at V and 2 bases at J, with 9 bases in the middle. CDR3 nucleotide sequence: TGTGCCAGCAGCCCCGGACAGAACTATGGCTACACCTTC. It codes for CASSPGQNYGYTF.

The chain joins TRBV7-2 to TRBJ1-5, with 7 bases lining up with TRBD1. The CDR3 contains 16 residues. After removal of 1 base from V and 4 bases from J, the junction contained 7 bases not matched to a gene. CDR1 and CDR2 (germline): SGHTA, FQGNSA. This CDR3 reads CASSLVGGEGNQPQHF. DNA for the CDR3: TGTGCCAGCAGCTTAGTAGGGGGCGAGGGAAATCAGCCCCAGCATTTT.

V is TRBV5-1 and J is TRBJ1-1; TRBD1 agrees at 7 bases. CDR1 is SGHRS, CDR2 YFSETQ, per germline. The CDR3 is 15 amino acids. V shed 4 bases, J shed 1 base, and the junction held 7 bases outside the gene matches. CDR3: CASSPDRQGNTEAFF. CDR3 DNA sequence: TGCGCCAGCAGCCCCGACCGACAGGGGAACACTGAAGCTTTCTTT.

A single count supports this clone. The gene calls are TRBV19 and TRBJ2-2; D is perhaps TRBD1 (6 bases). Trimming took 5 bases from V and 0 from J, leaving 13 bases between them. Germline CDR1 LNHDA, CDR2 SQIVND (reference sequence). There are 16 residues in the CDR3. The CDR3 nucleotides are TGTGCCAGTAGTCGGGCCGGGACAACGAACACCGGGGAGCTGTTTTTT. Translation gives CASSRAGTTNTGELFF.

This chain connects TRBV11-2 to TRBJ2-2, with no clear D. The length of the CDR3 is 14 residues. Between the trimmed V and J ends, which lost 3 bases and 0 bases, there was a span of 5 bases. The germline V gene encodes CDR1 SGHAT and CDR2 FQNNGV. Here the CDR3 DNA reads TGTGCCAGCAGCTTGAGGCCGAACACCGGGGAGCTGTTTTTT. This gives the protein CASSLRPNTGELFF.

This chain links TRBV18 with TRBJ2-1; 12 nucleotides line up with TRBD1. The CDR3 consists of 15 residues. CDR1 is KGHSH, CDR2 LQKENI, per germline. Trimming at V came to 3 bases and at J to 7 bases, leaving 4 bases not matched to a gene. The CDR3 bases are TGTGCCAGCTCACCCGGGACAGGGGGCGTAAATGAGCAGTTCTTC. Translation: CASSPGTGGVNEQFF.

This chain connects TRBV5-4 to TRBJ2-3; the match to TRBD2 covers 7 bases. CDR3 length equals 14 residues. Germline trimming cut 3 bases from V and 2 bases from J; bases unmatched to any gene: 3. Germline-derived CDR1 and CDR2 are SGHNT and YYREEE (reference sequence). CDR3 in amino acids: CASSWDYATDTQYF. The CDR3 DNA reads TGTGCCAGCAGCTGGGACTACGCCACAGATACGCAGTATTTT.

The J gene is TRBJ2-5, the V gene TRBV28, with 7 bases lining up with TRBD2. This CDR3 contains 12 residues. The germline CDR1 and CDR2 sequences are MDHEN and SYDVKM. V gave up 0 bases and J gave up 10 bases; unmatched junction bases: 2. The CDR3 DNA follows: TGTGCCAGCAGTTTATGGGGGAGGGACCAGTACTTC. Translation: CASSLWGRDQYF.

The chain links TRBV19 to TRBJ2-3, with TRBD1 matching 9 bases. Germline CDR1 and CDR2: LNHDA and SQIVND (reference sequence). The length of the CDR3 is 15 residues. V shed 6 bases, J shed 5 bases, and the junction held 9 bases outside the gene matches. CDR3 nucleotides: TGTGCCAGTAGGTTGCCGGGACAGGGACAAGATACGCAGTATTTT. It codes for CASRLPGQGQDTQYF. Full variable domain (remainder filled in from reference TRBV19 and TRBJ2-3): DGGITQSPKYLFRKEGQNVTLSCEQNLNHDAMYWYRQDPGQGLRLIYYSQIVNDFQKGDIAEGYSVSREKKESFPLTVTSAQKNPTAFYLCASRLPGQGQDTQYFGPGTRLTVL.

The genes are TRBV5-1 and TRBJ1-2; no reliable D call. V shed 0 bases and J shed 2 bases, with 8 bases lying between them. CDR1 SGHRS and CDR2 YFSETQ come from the germline V gene. The CDR3 has 14 amino acids. DNA for the CDR3: TGCGCCAGCAGCTTGGCCGAACAGAACTATGGCTACACCTTC. It specifies CASSLAEQNYGYTF. The full variable domain, rest sourced from reference TRBV5-1 and TRBJ1-2, is KAGVTQTPRYLIKTRGQQVTLSCSPISGHRSVSWYQQTPGQGLQFLFEYFSETQRNKGNFPGRFSGRQFSNSRSEMNVSTLELGDSALYLCASSLAEQNYGYTFGSGTRLTVV.

V gene TRBV30 combines with J gene TRBJ2-1; tentatively, D is TRBD1 (5 bases). This CDR3 region has 14 residues. V gave up 1 base and J gave up 5 bases, with 12 bases separating them. The germline V gene encodes CDR1 GTSNPN and CDR2 SVGIG (reference sequence). This CDR3 is CAWSGARDDNEQFF. The DNA of the CDR3 is TGTGCCTGGAGTGGGGCCAGGGATGACAATGAGCAGTTCTTC.

This chain uses TRBV6-6 with TRBJ1-1; possible D gene TRBD1, 6 bases. CDR3 size: 14 residues. Germline V gives CDR1 MNHNY, CDR2 SVGAGI (reference sequence). The ends were cut back, 2 bases at V and 3 bases at J, with 10 bases in the middle. The CDR3 here is CASSYKGGDTEAFF. Written as DNA, the CDR3 is TGTGCCAGCAGTTACAAGGGGGGGGACACTGAAGCTTTCTTT.

The V call is TRBV27, the J call TRBJ1-1; no firm D call. CDR1 and CDR2 from the germline V gene are MNHEY and SMNVEV (reference sequence). The CDR3 has 14 residues. Trimming stripped 0 bases from V and 4 bases from J, with 9 bases between. The CDR3 here is CASSLSTSGTEAFF. The CDR3, as DNA: TGTGCCAGCAGTTTATCAACTTCGGGCACTGAAGCTTTCTTT.

The V gene is TRBV5-4, the J gene TRBJ1-4; 11 nucleotides match TRBD1. V lost 4 bases, J lost 0 bases, and 2 bases stayed unmatched. Germline values: CDR1 SGHNT, CDR2 YYREEE (reference sequence). This CDR3 is built from 16 residues. As DNA, the CDR3 is TGTGCCAGCAGCCGGGGACAGGGGGCAACTAATGAAAAACTGTTTTTT. It is translated as CASSRGQGATNEKLFF.

This clone was picked up a small number of times. The chain is built from TRBV28 and TRBJ2-7; 14 nucleotides agree with TRBD2. The CDR3 covers 16 residues. CDR1 and CDR2 (germline): MDHEN, SYDVKM. J was trimmed by 2 bases and V by 4 bases; bases with no gene match: 4. DNA of the CDR3: TGTGCCAGCAGTTCCCCGACTAGCGGGGGGGCCTACGAGCAGTACTTC. It codes for CASSSPTSGGAYEQYF.

The gene calls are TRBV7-2 and TRBJ1-2; 8 positions agree with TRBD1. Germline V gene sequence: CDR1 SGHTA, CDR2 FQGNSA. This CDR3 spans 14 amino acids. V lost 3 bases and J lost 6; bases outside the gene matches: 6. CDR3 bases: TGTGCCAGCAGCTTTCAGACAGGGGATGATGGCTACACCTTC. Residues: CASSFQTGDDGYTF.

CDR3 coding DNA: TGTGCCAGCAGCGCAAGCGGGAGGATTCATAATGAGCAGTTCTTC. Translation: CASSASGRIHNEQFF. The genes are TRBV5-8 and TRBJ2-1; 9 nucleotides align to TRBD2. This CDR3 is built from 15 residues. Germline trimming cut 4 bases from V and 7 bases from J; bases unmatched to any gene: 9. In germline, CDR1 is SGHTS, CDR2 YDEGEE. The whole variable domain, remainder taken from reference TRBV5-8 and TRBJ2-1, is EAGVTQSPTHLIKTRGQQATLRCSPISGHTSVYWYQQALGLGLQFLLWYDEGEERNRGNFPPRFSGRQFPNYSSELNVNALELEDSALYLCASSASGRIHNEQFFGPGTRLTVL.

V is TRBV19 and J is TRBJ1-1; TRBD1 matches 11 bases. From germline, CDR1 is LNHDA and CDR2 SQIVND (reference sequence). The CDR3 contains 16 residues. J gave up 3 bases and V 5 bases, and 8 bases lay outside the gene matches. The CDR3 nucleotides read TGTGCCAGTAGTTTGGACAGGGGGCTTCTCGACACTGAAGCTTTCTTT. Protein sequence: CASSLDRGLLDTEAFF. The entire variable domain, with the rest obtained from reference TRBV19 and TRBJ1-1, is as follows: DGGITQSPKYLFRKEGQNVTLSCEQNLNHDAMYWYRQDPGQGLRLIYYSQIVNDFQKGDIAEGYSVSREKKESFPLTVTSAQKNPTAFYLCASSLDRGLLDTEAFFGQGTRLTVV.

V gene TRBV6-5 combines with J gene TRBJ2-3; 7 bases are shared with TRBD2. CDR1 and CDR2 (germline): MNHEY, SVGAGI. V lost 8 bases and J lost 6; bases outside the gene matches: 14. This CDR3 is built from 15 residues. The CDR3 sequence is CASGRTRDRGDTQYF. The CDR3 DNA follows: TGTGCCAGCGGCCGGACTAGGGATCGGGGTGATACGCAGTATTTT.

This chain connects TRBV29-1 to TRBJ1-6; weak D call: TRBD1 (6 bases). The germline V and J ends were trimmed by 5 bases and 10 bases, with 15 bases remaining between them. The CDR3 has 13 amino acids. CDR1 and CDR2 from the germline V gene are SQVTM and ANQGSEA. CDR3: CSVRAGEGSPLHF. CDR3 DNA sequence: TGCAGCGTTCGGGCAGGGGAGGGGTCACCCCTCCACTTT. Full variable domain (rest looked up from reference TRBV29-1 and TRBJ1-6): SAVISQKPSRDICQRGTSLTIQCQVDSQVTMMFWYRQQPGQSLTLIATANQGSEATYESGFVIDKFPISRPNLTFSTLTVSNMSPEDSSIYLCSVRAGEGSPLHFGNGTRLTVT.

This chain joins TRBV7-2 and TRBJ2-5; TRBD2 matches 8 bases. This CDR3 is built from 15 residues. Germline-derived CDR1 and CDR2 are SGHTA and FQGNSA. V shed 5 bases and J 5 bases; nucleotides not matched to a gene: 10. DNA for the CDR3: TGTGCCAGCAGCCCCCTTTTCGGGGGGGCGGAGACCCAGTACTTC. Protein sequence: CASSPLFGGAETQYF.

The V and J genes are TRBV7-9 and TRBJ2-7; D unclear. This CDR3 spans 14 amino acids. Trimming took off 1 base at V and 3 bases at J, with 10 bases between the two ends. Germline CDR1 reads SEHNR; CDR2 reads FQNEAQ (reference sequence). This CDR3 reads CASSLDLVGYEQYF. CDR3 nucleotides: TGTGCCAGCAGCTTAGATCTAGTAGGCTACGAGCAGTACTTC.

This chain links TRBV5-1 with TRBJ2-7; 15 bases fit TRBD2. Germline trimming cut 1 base from V and 1 base from J; bases unmatched to any gene: 6. Germline loops: CDR1 SGHRS, CDR2 YFSETQ. This CDR3 spans 18 amino acids. The CDR3 sequence: CASSLTPGTSGGSYEQYF. The CDR3 DNA follows: TGCGCCAGCAGCTTGACCCCCGGGACTAGCGGGGGGTCCTACGAGCAGTACTTC.

The chain links TRBV9 to TRBJ2-7; 7 bases map to TRBD1. After removal of 10 bases from V and 1 base from J, the junction contained 8 bases not matched to a gene. CDR3 size: 13 residues. Germline-derived CDR1 and CDR2 are SGDLS and YYNGEE. CDR3 nucleotides: TGTGCCTCCGGGACAGCTGAATCCTACGAGCAGTACTTC. Protein product: CASGTAESYEQYF.